The present T cell receptor (beta chain) was sequenced within a study of T-cell reconstitution after alpha-beta-depleted transplantation in children. This clonotype was counted at least ten times. The germline V gene encodes CDR1 MDHEN and CDR2 SYDVKM. This CDR3 is built from 12 residues. Trimming shortened V by 2 bases and J by 9 bases, and 8 bases separated the two germline ends. The TCRbeta library incorporated unique molecular identifiers. TCRdb redid the calling of the PCR reads with MiXCR, one entry per CDR3 protein. The table records approximately 400,000 distinct CDR3 sequences, approximately 11% of them present only once.

Here the sequenced sample was PBMCs from the stem cell graft donor, taken from the stem cell graft. This TCR derives from a human donor who donated a stem cell graft to a child with acute myeloid leukemia. The rearrangement uses TRBV28 and TRBJ2-1; D perhaps matches TRBD2 (5 bases). The CDR3 coding sequence is TGTGCCAGCAGTTTAACTAGGAGTGAGCAGTTCTTC. Translating it yields CASSLTRSEQFF. Drawing the rest from reference TRBV28 and TRBJ2-1, the complete variable domain is DVKVTQSSRYLVKRTGEKVFLECVQDMDHENMFWYRQDPGLGLRLIYFSYDVKMKEKGDIPEGYSVSREKKERFSLILESASTNQTSMYLCASSLTRSEQFFGPGTRLTVL.